A single sample is the source of the 20 T cell receptor beta chains below, sequenced in a study of blood T cell repertoires in COVID-19. Libraries were prepared by immunoSEQ multiplex PCR; TCRdb keeps only in-frame clonotypes and omits some of them. The table has 150,000 to 200,000 clones, 70% to 85% seen once; the top ten hold more than 4.5%. Specimen: peripheral blood. The receptors were sampled from a woman in her twenties or thirties with acute or convalescent COVID-19.

The chain uses TRBV6-1 and TRBJ2-3; TRBD2 matches 9 bases. Germline V gene sequence: CDR1 MNHNS, CDR2 SASEGT. The junction had 6 bases not matched to a gene; V was cut back by 2 bases and J by 9 bases. This CDR3 has 14 residues. The CDR3 bases are TGTGCCAGCAGTGAACTAGGACTAGCGACCACGCAGTATTTT. It encodes CASSELGLATTQYF.

The V and J genes are TRBV28 and TRBJ2-1, with TRBD1 matching 10 bases. The CDR3 spans 14 residues. V lost 2 bases and J lost 8; bases outside the gene matches: 3. CDR1 is MDHEN, CDR2 SYDVKM, per germline. In DNA form, the CDR3 reads TGTGCCAGCAGTTTAATCGGGACAGGGGATGAGCAGTTCTTC. Translation gives CASSLIGTGDEQFF.

This clone was recorded a few times. This sample also contains other DNA sequences that code for the same CDR3. The chain has TRBV6-5 and TRBJ1-5, with 7 positions matching TRBD1. The germline V gene has CDR1 MNHEY and CDR2 SVGAGI. V lost 5 bases and J lost 0; bases outside the gene matches: 1. This CDR3 is built from 14 residues. The CDR3 DNA sequence: TGTGCCAGCAGTAGGGACAGTAGCAATCAGCCCCAGCATTTT. Encoded protein: CASSRDSSNQPQHF.

The rearrangement links TRBV11-2 to TRBJ1-1; D remains unclear. The germline CDR1 and CDR2 sequences are SGHAT and FQNNGV. The CDR3 extends over 13 amino acids. Trimming took off 1 base at V and 10 bases at J, with 13 bases between the two ends. The CDR3 nucleotides read TGTGCCAGCAGCTTAGCTACGTCTGGCGGAGCTTTCTTT. Translating it yields CASSLATSGGAFF.

The V call is TRBV4-2, the J call TRBJ2-5; 9 bases align to TRBD1. This CDR3 has 15 residues. The germline CDR1 and CDR2 sequences are LGHNA and YNFKEQ. V shed 1 base and J 2 bases; nucleotides not matched to a gene: 2. The chain's CDR3 is CASSQGTGDQETQYF. The CDR3 DNA follows: TGTGCCAGCAGCCAAGGGACAGGGGATCAAGAGACCCAGTACTTC.

The chain links TRBV19 to TRBJ2-2; no clear D gene. This CDR3 spans 16 amino acids. Germline V gene data show CDR1 as LNHDA and CDR2 as SQIVND (reference sequence). Trimming took 6 bases from V and 7 from J, leaving 21 bases between them. CDR3 residues: CASSTTFGRLGGELFF. CDR3 nucleotide sequence: TGTGCCAGTAGCACCACCTTTGGGCGCCTGGGCGGGGAGCTGTTTTTT.

The J gene is TRBJ2-5, the V gene TRBV5-4; 8 nucleotides align to TRBD2. CDR1 is SGHNT, CDR2 YYREEE, per germline (reference sequence). This CDR3 is built from 15 residues. V dropped 1 base and J dropped 3; count of bases not matched to a gene: 5. CDR3 in DNA: TGTGCCAGCAGCTTGCGCGGGGGGATAAAAGAGACCCAGTACTTC. Encoded protein: CASSLRGGIKETQYF.

CDR3 region: CASSDNNMNTEAFF. CDR3 coding DNA: TGTGCCAGCAGTGACAACAATATGAACACTGAAGCTTTCTTT. The chain has TRBV6-2 or TRBV6-3 and TRBJ1-1; D is unclear. The CDR3 totals 14 residues. Germline CDR1 and CDR2: MNHEY and SVGEGT. V was shortened by 5 bases and J by 0 bases, with 10 bases between the two germline ends.

The chain combines TRBV5-4 with TRBJ2-3; D gene ambiguous. Germline V gene lookup returns CDR1 SGHNT and CDR2 YYREEE (reference sequence). V lost 6 bases and J lost 1, with 9 bases in between. The CDR3 is 13 amino acids. The DNA for the CDR3 is TGTGCCAGCACCCTCCGGGGCACAGATACGCAGTATTTT. Protein sequence: CASTLRGTDTQYF.

This chain connects TRBV7-2 to TRBJ2-7; D not resolved. The CDR3 consists of 13 residues. V was cut by 0 bases and J by 3 bases, with 6 bases left in between. Looked up from germline, CDR1 is SGHTA and CDR2 is FQGNSA. CDR3 sequence reads: CASSLALIYEQYF. CDR3 bases: TGTGCCAGCAGCTTAGCTCTAATCTACGAGCAGTACTTC.

The V call is TRBV18, the J call TRBJ1-4; tentative D call: TRBD1 (5 bases). The V gene's germline CDR1 is KGHSH and CDR2 LQKENI. This CDR3 spans 16 amino acids. Trimming removed 3 bases at V and 0 bases at J, with 11 bases between. As DNA, the CDR3 is TGTGCCAGCTCACCGCGACAGACCACAACTAATGAAAAACTGTTTTTT. Its protein is CASSPRQTTTNEKLFF.

The rearrangement joins TRBV5-6 to TRBJ1-2; 8 bases fit TRBD1. The trim removed 2 bases at V and 7 bases at J, leaving 10 bases unmatched. The CDR3 totals 15 residues. The germline CDR1 and CDR2 sequences are SGHDT and YYEEEE. Written as DNA, the CDR3 is TGTGCCAGCAGCTTCTTATCGGGACAGGCGGCTGGCTACACCTTC. It specifies CASSFLSGQAAGYTF.

This clone has a handful of counts. This chain joins TRBV2 and TRBJ1-5; 8 nucleotides match TRBD1. CDR1 SNHLY and CDR2 FYNNEI come from the germline V gene. The length of the CDR3 is 16 residues. The V and J ends lost 3 bases and 2 bases, in that order; junction bases with no gene match: 6. In nucleotides, the CDR3 is TGTGCCAGCAGTGATTCAGGGGGCCGAGGCAATCAGCCCCAGCATTTT. Protein: CASSDSGGRGNQPQHF.

The chain carries TRBV6-4 and TRBJ1-2; TRBD1 matches at 7 bases. Trimming removed 6 bases from V and 4 bases from J; junction bases left unmatched: 14. The CDR3 runs 16 residues. The V gene's germline CDR1 is MRHNA and CDR2 SNTAGT. This chain's CDR3 is CASSPTGIGTVYGYTF. The CDR3 nucleotides read TGTGCCAGCAGCCCAACGGGAATCGGGACAGTCTATGGCTACACCTTC.

The V gene is TRBV27, the J gene TRBJ2-7, with 9 bases fitting TRBD1. J gave up 7 bases and V 4 bases, and 8 bases lay outside the gene matches. Germline CDR1 MNHEY, CDR2 SMNVEV (reference sequence). The CDR3 contains 14 residues. The CDR3 bases are TGTGCCAGCAGTTACAGGGGGCTTGGGGTAGAGCAGTACTTC. Amino acid sequence: CASSYRGLGVEQYF.

CDR3 DNA sequence: TGTGCCAGCAGCCGAAGAGCGGGGGGGGTGGAGACCCAGTACTTC. Its protein is CASSRRAGGVETQYF. The chain has TRBV3-1 (or the pseudogene TRBV3-2) and TRBJ2-5; 10 bases line up with TRBD2. This CDR3 contains 15 residues. V was clipped by 4 bases and J by 5 bases; unmatched bases: 7. Germline lookup yields CDR1 LGHDT and CDR2 YNNKEL (reference sequence).

The V call is TRBV7-2, the J call TRBJ1-6; a weak D match, TRBD1 (5 bases). CDR1 and CDR2 from the germline V gene are SGHTA and FQGNSA. The length of the CDR3 is 13 residues. V was shortened by 4 bases and J by 10 bases, with 11 bases between the two germline ends. CDR3 region: CASSYRQSSPLHF. CDR3 bases: TGTGCCAGCAGCTACAGACAGAGCTCACCCCTCCACTTT. The full variable domain, rest sourced from reference TRBV7-2 and TRBJ1-6, is GAGVSQSPSNKVTEKGKDVELRCDPISGHTALYWYRQSLGQGLEFLIYFQGNSAPDKSGLPSDRFSAERTGGSVSTLTIQRTQQEDSAVYLCASSYRQSSPLHFGNGTRLTVT.

The genes are TRBV19 and TRBJ2-7, with TRBD1 as a possible D gene (7 bases). The V and J ends lost 6 bases and 4 bases respectively, with 22 bases between them. Germline V gives CDR1 LNHDA, CDR2 SQIVND (reference sequence). CDR3 length: 16 amino acids. The CDR3, as DNA: TGTGCCAGTAGGACCGACAGGGAAAGGGCGGGATACGAGCAGTACTTC. Protein: CASRTDRERAGYEQYF.

The DNA for the CDR3 is TGCGCCAGCAGTGTTCTTCGGCGGGGGGCCGGGGAGCTGTTTTTT. Translated: CASSVLRRGAGELFF. The chain uses TRBV10-1 and TRBJ2-2; 8 bases agree with TRBD2. CDR3 length: 15 residues. Germline-derived CDR1 and CDR2 are WNHNN and SYGVQD (reference sequence). The V gene end was trimmed by 4 bases and the J gene end by 6 bases; junction bases not matched to a gene: 7.

The chain links TRBV10-3 to TRBJ2-1; 7 nucleotides match TRBD1. This CDR3 has 16 amino acids. J lost 8 bases, V lost 10 bases, and 20 bases had no gene match. Germline V gene sequence: CDR1 ENHRY, CDR2 SYGVKD. CDR3 nucleotides: TGTGCCACCAAGTCCCACCTAGCCCCCACAGGGGATGAGCAGTTCTTC. Translating it yields CATKSHLAPTGDEQFF.